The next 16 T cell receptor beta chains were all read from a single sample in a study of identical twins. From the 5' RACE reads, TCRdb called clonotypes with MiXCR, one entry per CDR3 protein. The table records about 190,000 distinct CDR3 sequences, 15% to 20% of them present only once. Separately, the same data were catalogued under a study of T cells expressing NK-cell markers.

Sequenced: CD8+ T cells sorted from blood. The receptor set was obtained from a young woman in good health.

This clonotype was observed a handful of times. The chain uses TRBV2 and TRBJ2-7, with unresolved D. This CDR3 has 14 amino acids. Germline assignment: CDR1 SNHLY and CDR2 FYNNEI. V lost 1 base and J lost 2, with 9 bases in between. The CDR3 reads CASSEVKLTYEQYF. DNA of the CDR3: TGTGCCAGCAGTGAAGTGAAGCTGACCTACGAGCAGTACTTC.

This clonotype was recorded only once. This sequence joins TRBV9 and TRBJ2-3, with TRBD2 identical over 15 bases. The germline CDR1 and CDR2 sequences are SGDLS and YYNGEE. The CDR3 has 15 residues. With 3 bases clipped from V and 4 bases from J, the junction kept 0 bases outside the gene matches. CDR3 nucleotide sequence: TGTGCCAGCAGCGGGACTAGCGGGAGGGCAGATACGCAGTATTTT. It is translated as CASSGTSGRADTQYF. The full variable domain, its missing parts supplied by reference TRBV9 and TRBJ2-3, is DSGVTQTPKHLITATGQRVTLRCSPRSGDLSVYWYQQSLDQGLQFLIQYYNGEERAKGNILERFSAQQFPDLHSELNLSSLELGDSALYFCASSGTSGRADTQYFGPGTRLTVL.

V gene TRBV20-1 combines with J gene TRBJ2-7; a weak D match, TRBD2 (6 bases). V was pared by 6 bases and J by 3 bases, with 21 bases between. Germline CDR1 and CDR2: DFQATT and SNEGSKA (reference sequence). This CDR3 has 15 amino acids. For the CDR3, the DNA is TGCAGTGCAATCCCAAGAACCGGGACTCTCTACGAGCAGTACTTC. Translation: CSAIPRTGTLYEQYF.

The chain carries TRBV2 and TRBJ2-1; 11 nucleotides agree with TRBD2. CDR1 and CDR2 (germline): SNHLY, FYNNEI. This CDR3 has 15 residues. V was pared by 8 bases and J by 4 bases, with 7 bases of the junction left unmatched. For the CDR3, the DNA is TGTGCCAGCCGCCTAGCGGGAGGCCTTTACAATGAGCAGTTCTTC. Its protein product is CASRLAGGLYNEQFF.

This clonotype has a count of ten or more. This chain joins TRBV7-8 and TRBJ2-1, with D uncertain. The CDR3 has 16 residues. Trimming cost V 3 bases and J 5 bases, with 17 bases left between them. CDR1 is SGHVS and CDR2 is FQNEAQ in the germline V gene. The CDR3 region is CASSFGLYRANNEQFF. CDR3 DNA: TGTGCCAGCAGCTTTGGGCTTTATAGGGCGAACAATGAGCAGTTCTTC.

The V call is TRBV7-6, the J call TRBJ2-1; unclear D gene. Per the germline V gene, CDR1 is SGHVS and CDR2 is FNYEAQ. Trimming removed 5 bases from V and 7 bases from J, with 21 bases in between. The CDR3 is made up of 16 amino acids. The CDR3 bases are TGTGCCAGCAGCCTCCGGGTAACGGAACTGCGGAATGAGCAGTTCTTC. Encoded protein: CASSLRVTELRNEQFF.

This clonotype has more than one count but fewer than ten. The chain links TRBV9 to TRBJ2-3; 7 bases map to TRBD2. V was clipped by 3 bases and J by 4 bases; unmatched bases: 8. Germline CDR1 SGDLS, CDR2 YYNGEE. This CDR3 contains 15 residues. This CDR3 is CASSGTGGRADTQYF. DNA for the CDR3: TGTGCCAGCAGCGGAACGGGTGGGAGGGCAGATACGCAGTATTTT.

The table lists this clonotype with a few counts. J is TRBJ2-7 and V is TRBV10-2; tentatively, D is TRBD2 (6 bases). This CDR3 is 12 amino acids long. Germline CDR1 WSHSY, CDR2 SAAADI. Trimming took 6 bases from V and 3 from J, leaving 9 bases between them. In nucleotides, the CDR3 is TGCGCCAGCAGGGAGGGCGGCTACGAGCAGTACTTC. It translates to CASREGGYEQYF.

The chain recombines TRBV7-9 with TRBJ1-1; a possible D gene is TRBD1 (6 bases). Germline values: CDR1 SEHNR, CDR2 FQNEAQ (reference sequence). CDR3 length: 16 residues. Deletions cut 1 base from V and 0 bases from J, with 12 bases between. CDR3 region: CASSLGGQRMNTEAFF. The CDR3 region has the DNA TGTGCCAGCAGCTTAGGAGGACAGAGAATGAACACTGAAGCTTTCTTT.

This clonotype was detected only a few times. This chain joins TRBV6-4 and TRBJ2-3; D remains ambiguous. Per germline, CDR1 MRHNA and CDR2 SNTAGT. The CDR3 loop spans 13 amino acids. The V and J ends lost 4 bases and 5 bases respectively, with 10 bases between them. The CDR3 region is CASSGNGRDTQYF. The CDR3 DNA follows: TGTGCCAGCAGTGGGAACGGCAGAGATACGCAGTATTTT.

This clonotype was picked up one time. CDR3 in DNA: TGTGCCAGCAGTTCAGGCAGGGGGATCTACAATGAGCAGTTCTTC. This codes for CASSSGRGIYNEQFF. The chain carries TRBV27 and TRBJ2-1; TRBD1 agrees at 7 bases. The CDR3 is 15 residues long. Germline V gives CDR1 MNHEY, CDR2 SMNVEV (reference sequence). V lost 4 bases, J lost 3 bases, and 6 bases stayed unmatched.

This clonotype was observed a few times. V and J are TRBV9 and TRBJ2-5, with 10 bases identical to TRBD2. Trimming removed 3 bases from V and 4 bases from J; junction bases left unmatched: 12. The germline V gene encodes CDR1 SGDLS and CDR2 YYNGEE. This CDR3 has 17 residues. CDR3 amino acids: CASSGPPLAGASETQYF. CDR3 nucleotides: TGTGCCAGCAGCGGACCCCCCCTAGCGGGAGCGTCAGAGACCCAGTACTTC.

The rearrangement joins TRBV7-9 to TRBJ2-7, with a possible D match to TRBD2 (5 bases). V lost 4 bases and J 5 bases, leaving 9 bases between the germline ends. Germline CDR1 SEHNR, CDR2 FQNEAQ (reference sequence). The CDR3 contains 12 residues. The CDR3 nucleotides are TGTGCCAGCAGCTCCGGGGTCCACGAGCAGTACTTC. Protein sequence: CASSSGVHEQYF. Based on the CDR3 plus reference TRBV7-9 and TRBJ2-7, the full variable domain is DTGVSQNPRHKITKRGQNVTFRCDPISEHNRLYWYRQTLGQGPEFLTYFQNEAQLEKSRLLSDRFSAERPKGSFSTLEIQRTEQGDSAMYLCASSSGVHEQYFGPGTRLTVT.

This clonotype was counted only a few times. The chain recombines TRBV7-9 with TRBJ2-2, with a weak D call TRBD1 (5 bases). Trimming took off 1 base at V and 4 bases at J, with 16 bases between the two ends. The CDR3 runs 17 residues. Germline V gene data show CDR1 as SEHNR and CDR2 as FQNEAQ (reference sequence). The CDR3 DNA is TGTGCCAGCAGCTTAGACTTTGAGACAGTCTTCACCGGGGAGCTGTTTTTT. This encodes CASSLDFETVFTGELFF.

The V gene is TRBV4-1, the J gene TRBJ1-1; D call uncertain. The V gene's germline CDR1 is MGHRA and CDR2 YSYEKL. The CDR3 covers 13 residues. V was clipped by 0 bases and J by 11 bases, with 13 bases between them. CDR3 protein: CASSQDPRAMAFF. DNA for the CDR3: TGCGCCAGCAGCCAAGATCCAAGGGCGATGGCTTTCTTT.

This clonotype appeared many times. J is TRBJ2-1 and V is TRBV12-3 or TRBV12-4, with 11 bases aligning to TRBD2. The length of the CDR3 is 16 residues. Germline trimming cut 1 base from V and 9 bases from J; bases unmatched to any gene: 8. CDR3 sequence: CASSLGVAGGPGEQFF. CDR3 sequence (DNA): TGTGCCAGCAGTTTAGGGGTAGCGGGAGGGCCAGGTGAGCAGTTCTTC.